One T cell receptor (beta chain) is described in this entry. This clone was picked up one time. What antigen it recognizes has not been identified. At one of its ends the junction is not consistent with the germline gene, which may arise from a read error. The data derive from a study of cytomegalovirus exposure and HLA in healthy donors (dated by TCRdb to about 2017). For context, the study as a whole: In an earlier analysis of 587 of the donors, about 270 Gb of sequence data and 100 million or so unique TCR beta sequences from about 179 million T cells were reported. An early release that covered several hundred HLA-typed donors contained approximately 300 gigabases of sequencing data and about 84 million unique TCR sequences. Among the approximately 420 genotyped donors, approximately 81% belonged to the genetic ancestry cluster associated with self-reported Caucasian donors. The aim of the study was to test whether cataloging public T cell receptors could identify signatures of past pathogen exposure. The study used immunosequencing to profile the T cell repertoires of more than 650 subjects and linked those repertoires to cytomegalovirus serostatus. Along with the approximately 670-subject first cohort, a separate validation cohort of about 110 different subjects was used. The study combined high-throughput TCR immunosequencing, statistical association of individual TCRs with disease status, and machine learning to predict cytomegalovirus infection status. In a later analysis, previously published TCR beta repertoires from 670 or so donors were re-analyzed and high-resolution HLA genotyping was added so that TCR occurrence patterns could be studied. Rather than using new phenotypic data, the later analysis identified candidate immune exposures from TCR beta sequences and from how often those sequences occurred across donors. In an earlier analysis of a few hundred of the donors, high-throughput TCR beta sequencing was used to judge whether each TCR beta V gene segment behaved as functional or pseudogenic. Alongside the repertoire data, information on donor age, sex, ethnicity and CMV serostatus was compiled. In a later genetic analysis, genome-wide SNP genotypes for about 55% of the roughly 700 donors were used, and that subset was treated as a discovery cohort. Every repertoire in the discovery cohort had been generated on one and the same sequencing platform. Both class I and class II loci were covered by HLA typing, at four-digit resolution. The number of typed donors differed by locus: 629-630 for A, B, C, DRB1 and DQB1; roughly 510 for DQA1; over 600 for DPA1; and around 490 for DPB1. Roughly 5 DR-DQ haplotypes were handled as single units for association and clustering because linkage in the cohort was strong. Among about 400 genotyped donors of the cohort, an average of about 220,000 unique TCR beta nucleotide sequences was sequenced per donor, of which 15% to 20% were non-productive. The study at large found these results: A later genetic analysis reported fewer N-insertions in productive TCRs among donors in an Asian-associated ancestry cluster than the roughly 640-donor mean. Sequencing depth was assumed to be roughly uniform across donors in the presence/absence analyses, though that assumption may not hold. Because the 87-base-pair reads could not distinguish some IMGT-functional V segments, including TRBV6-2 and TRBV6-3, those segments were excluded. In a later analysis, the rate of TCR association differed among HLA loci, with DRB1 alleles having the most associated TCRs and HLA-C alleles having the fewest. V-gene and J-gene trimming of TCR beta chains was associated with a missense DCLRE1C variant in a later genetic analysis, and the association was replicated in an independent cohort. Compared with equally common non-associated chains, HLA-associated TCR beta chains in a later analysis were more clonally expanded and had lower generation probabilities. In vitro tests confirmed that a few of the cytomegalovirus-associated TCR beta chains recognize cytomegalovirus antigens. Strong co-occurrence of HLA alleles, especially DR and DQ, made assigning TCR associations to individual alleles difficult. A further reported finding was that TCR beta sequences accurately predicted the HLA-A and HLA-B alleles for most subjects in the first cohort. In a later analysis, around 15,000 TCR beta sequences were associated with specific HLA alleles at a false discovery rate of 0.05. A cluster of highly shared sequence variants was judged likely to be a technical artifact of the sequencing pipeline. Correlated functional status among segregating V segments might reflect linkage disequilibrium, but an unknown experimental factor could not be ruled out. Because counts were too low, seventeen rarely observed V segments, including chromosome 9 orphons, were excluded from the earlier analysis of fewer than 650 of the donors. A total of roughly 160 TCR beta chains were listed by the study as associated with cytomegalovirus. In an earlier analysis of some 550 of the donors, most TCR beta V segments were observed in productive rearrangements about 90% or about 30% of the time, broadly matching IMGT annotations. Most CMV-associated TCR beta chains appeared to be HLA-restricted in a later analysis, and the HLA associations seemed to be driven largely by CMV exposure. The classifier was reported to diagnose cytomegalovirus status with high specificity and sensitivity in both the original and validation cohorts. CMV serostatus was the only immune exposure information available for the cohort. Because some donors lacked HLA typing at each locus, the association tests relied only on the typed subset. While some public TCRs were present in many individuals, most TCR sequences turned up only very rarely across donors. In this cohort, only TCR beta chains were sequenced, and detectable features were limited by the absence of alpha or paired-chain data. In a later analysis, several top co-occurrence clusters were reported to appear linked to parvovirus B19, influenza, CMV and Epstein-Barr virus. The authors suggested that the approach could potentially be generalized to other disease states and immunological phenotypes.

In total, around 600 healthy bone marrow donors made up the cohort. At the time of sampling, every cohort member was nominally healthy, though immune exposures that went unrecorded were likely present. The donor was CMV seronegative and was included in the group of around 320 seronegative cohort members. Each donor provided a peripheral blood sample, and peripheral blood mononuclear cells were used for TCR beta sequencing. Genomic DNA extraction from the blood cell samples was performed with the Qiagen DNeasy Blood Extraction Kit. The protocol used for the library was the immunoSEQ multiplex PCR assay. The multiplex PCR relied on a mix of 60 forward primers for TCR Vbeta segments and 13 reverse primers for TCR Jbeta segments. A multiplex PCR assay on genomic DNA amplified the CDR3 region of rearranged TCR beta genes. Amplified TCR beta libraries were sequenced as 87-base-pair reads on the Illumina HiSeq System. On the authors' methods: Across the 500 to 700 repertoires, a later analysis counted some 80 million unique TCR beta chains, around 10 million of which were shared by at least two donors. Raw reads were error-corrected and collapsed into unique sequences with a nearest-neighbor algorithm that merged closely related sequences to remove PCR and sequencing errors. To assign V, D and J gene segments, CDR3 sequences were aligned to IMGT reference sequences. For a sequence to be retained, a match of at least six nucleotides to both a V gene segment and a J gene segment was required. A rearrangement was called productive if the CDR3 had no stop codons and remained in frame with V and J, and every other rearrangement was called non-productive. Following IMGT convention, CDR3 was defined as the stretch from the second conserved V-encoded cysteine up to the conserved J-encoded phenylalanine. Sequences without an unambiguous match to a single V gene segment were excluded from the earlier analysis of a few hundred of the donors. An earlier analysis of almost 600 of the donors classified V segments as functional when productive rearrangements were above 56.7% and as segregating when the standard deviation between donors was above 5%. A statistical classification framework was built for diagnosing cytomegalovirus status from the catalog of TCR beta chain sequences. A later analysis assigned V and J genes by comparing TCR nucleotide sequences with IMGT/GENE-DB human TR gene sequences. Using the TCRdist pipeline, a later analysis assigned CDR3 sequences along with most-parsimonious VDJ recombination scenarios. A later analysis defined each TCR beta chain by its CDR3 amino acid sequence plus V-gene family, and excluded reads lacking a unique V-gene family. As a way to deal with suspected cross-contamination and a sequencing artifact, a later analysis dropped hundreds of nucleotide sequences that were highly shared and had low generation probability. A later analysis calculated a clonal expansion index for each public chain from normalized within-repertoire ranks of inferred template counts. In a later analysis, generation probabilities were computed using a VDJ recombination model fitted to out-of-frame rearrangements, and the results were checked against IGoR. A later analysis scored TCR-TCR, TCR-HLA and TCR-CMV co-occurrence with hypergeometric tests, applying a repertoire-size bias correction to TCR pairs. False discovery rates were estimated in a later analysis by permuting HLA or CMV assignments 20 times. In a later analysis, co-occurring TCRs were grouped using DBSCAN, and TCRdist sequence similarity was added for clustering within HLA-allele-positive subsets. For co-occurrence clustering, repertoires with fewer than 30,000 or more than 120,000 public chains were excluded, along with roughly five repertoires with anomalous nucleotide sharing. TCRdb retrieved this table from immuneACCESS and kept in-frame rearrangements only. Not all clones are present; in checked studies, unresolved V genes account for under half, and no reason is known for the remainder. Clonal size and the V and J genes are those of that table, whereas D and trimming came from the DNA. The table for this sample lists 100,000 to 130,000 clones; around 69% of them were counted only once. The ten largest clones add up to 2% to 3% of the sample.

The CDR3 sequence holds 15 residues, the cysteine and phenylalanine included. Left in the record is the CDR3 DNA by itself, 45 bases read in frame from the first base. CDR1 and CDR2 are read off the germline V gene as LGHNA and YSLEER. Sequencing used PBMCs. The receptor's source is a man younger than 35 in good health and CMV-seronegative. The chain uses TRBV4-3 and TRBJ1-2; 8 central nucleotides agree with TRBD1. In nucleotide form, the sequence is TGCGCCAGCAGCCAAGCCGGGGGGCCCCCAGGGGGCTACCCCTTC. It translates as CASSQAGGPPGGYPF.